What follows is one T cell receptor (beta chain) and its context. The sample belongs to a study of cytomegalovirus exposure and HLA in healthy donors. Clones were read by immunoSEQ multiplex PCR, and TCRdb kept only the in-frame ones, dropping some. The sample consists of around 150,000 clones, less than 90% of them appearing once. V was pared by 5 bases and J by 0 bases, with 11 bases between. The CDR3 loop spans 16 amino acids. Germline CDR1 reads MGHDK; CDR2 reads SYGVNS. The sample consisted of PBMCs. This clonotype originated in a man aged 25-45 years in good health and CMV-seropositive. The gene calls are TRBV25-1 and TRBJ1-6; a weak D match, TRBD1 (6 bases). The CDR3 region has the DNA TGTGCCAGCAGTCCTAGACAGGCCTCCTATAATTCACCCCTCCACTTT. This encodes CASSPRQASYNSPLHF. Together with reference TRBV25-1 and TRBJ1-6, the CDR3 gives the full variable domain: EADIYQTPRYLVIGTGKKITLECSQTMGHDKMYWYQQDPGMELHLIHYSYGVNSTEKGDLSSESTVSRIRTEHFPLTLESARPSHTSQYLCASSPRQASYNSPLHFGNGTRLTVT.